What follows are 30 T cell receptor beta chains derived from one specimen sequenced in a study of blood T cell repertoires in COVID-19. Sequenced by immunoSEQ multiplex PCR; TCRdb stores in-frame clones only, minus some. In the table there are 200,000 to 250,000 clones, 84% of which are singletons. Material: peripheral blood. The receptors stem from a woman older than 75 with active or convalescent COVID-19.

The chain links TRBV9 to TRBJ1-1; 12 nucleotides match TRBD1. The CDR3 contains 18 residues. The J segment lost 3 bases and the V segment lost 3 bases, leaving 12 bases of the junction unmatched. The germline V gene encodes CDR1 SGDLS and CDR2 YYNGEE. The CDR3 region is CASSAPSGTGGRYTEAFF. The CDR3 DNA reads TGTGCCAGCAGCGCCCCTTCCGGGACAGGGGGCCGGTACACTGAAGCTTTCTTT.

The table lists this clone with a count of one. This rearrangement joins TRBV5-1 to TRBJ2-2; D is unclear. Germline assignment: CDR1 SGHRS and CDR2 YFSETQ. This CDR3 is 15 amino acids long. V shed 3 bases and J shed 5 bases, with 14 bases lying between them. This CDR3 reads CASSSTDSPTGELFF. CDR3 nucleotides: TGCGCCAGCAGCTCGACCGACTCCCCGACCGGGGAGCTGTTTTTT. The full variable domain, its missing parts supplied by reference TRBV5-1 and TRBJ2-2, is KAGVTQTPRYLIKTRGQQVTLSCSPISGHRSVSWYQQTPGQGLQFLFEYFSETQRNKGNFPGRFSGRQFSNSRSEMNVSTLELGDSALYLCASSSTDSPTGELFFGEGSRLTVL.

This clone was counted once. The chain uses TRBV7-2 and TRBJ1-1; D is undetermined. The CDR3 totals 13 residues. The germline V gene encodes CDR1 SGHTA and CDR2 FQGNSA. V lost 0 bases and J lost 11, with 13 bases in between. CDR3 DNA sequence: TGTGCCAGCAGCTTAGCGCCAGTTTCCCACGCTTTCTTT. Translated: CASSLAPVSHAFF.

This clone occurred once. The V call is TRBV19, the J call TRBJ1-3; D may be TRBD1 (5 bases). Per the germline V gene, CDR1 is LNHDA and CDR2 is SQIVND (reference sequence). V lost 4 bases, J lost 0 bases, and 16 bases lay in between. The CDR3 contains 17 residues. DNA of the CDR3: TGTGCCAGTAGTAGAATCGACAGTCAGAGCTCTGGAAACACCATATATTTT. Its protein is CASSRIDSQSSGNTIYF.

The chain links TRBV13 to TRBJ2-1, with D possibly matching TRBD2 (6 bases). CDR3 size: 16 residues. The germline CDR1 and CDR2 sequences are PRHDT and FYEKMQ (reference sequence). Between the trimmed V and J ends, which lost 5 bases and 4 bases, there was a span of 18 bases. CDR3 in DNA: TGTGCCAGCAGCGGAGGAGCGGGCAGGGATTACAATGAGCAGTTCTTC. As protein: CASSGGAGRDYNEQFF.

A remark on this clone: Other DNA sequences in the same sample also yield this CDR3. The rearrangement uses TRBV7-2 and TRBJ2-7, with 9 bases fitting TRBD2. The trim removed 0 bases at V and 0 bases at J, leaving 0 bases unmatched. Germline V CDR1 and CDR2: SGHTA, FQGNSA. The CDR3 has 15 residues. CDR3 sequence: CASSLASGGSYEQYF. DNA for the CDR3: TGTGCCAGCAGCTTAGCTAGCGGGGGCTCCTACGAGCAGTACTTC.

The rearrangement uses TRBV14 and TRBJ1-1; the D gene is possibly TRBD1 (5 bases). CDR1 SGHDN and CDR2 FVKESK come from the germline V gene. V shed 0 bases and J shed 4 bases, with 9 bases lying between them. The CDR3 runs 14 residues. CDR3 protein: CASSQDLGRTEAFF. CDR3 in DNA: TGTGCCAGCAGCCAAGATTTGGGGCGCACTGAAGCTTTCTTT.

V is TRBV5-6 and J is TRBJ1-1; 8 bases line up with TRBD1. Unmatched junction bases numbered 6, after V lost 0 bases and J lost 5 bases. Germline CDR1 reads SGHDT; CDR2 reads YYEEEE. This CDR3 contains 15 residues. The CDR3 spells CASSLGTGITTEAFF. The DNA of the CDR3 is TGTGCCAGCAGCTTGGGGACAGGGATTACAACTGAAGCTTTCTTT.

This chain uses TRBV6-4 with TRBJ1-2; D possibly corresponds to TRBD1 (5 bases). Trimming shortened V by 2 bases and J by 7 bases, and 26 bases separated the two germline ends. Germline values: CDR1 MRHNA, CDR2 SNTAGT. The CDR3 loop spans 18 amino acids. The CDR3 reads CASSDPLWEGKGFCGYTF. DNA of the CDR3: TGTGCCAGCAGTGACCCCCTTTGGGAGGGGAAAGGGTTTTGTGGCTACACCTTC.

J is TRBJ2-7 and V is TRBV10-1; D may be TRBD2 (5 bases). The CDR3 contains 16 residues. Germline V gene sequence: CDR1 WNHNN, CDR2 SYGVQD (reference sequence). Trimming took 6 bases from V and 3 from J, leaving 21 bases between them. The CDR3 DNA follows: TGCGCCAGCAGGGTTTCTTGCCCGGGATTCGACTACGAGCAGTACTTC. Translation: CASRVSCPGFDYEQYF.

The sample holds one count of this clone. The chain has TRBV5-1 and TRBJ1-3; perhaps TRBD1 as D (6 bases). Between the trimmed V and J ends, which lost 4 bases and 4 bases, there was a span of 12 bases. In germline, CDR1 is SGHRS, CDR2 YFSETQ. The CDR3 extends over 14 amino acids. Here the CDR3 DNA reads TGCGCCAGCAGCGCCCAAACAGGGGGAAACACCATATATTTT. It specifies CASSAQTGGNTIYF.

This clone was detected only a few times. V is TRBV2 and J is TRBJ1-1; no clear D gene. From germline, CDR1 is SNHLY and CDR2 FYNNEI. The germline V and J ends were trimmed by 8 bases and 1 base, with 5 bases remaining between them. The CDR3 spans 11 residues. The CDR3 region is CASGRNTEAFF. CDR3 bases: TGTGCCAGCGGCAGGAACACTGAAGCTTTCTTT.

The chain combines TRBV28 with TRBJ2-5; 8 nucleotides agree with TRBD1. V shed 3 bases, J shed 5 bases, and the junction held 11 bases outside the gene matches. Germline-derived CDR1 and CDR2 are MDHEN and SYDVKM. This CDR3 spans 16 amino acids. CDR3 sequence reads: CASSFQGGQGGETQYF. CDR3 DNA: TGTGCCAGCAGTTTTCAGGGAGGACAGGGCGGGGAGACCCAGTACTTC.

The CDR3: CASSRSGGSSGANVLTF. The DNA of the CDR3 is TGTGCCAGCAGCCGCTCTGGGGGGTCCTCTGGGGCCAACGTCCTGACTTTC. The genes are TRBV3-1 (or the pseudogene TRBV3-2) and TRBJ2-6; D may be TRBD2 (6 bases). This CDR3 region has 17 residues. Germline lookup yields CDR1 LGHDT and CDR2 YNNKEL (reference sequence). The germline V and J ends were trimmed by 4 bases and 0 bases, with 13 bases remaining between them.

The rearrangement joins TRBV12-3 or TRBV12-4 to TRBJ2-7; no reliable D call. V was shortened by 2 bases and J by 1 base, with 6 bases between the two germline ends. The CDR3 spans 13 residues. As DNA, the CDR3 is TGTGCCAGCAGTTTATTCCGTTCCTACGAGCAGTACTTC. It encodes CASSLFRSYEQYF.

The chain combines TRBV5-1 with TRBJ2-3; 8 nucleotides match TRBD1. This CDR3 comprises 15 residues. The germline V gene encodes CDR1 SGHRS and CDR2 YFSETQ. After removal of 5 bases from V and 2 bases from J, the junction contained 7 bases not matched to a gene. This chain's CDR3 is CASSRDRHDTDTQYF. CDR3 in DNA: TGCGCCAGCAGTAGGGACAGGCACGACACAGATACGCAGTATTTT. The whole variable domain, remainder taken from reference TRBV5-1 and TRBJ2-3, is KAGVTQTPRYLIKTRGQQVTLSCSPISGHRSVSWYQQTPGQGLQFLFEYFSETQRNKGNFPGRFSGRQFSNSRSEMNVSTLELGDSALYLCASSRDRHDTDTQYFGPGTRLTVL.

CDR3 in amino acids: CASSPILGGDTEAFF. The CDR3 DNA follows: TGCGCCAGCAGCCCCATATTGGGGGGGGACACTGAAGCTTTCTTT. The chain combines TRBV5-1 with TRBJ1-1; perhaps TRBD1 as D (5 bases). The CDR3 is 15 amino acids. V gave up 4 bases and J gave up 3 bases, with 16 bases separating them. Germline loops: CDR1 SGHRS, CDR2 YFSETQ. The full variable domain, rest sourced from reference TRBV5-1 and TRBJ1-1, is KAGVTQTPRYLIKTRGQQVTLSCSPISGHRSVSWYQQTPGQGLQFLFEYFSETQRNKGNFPGRFSGRQFSNSRSEMNVSTLELGDSALYLCASSPILGGDTEAFFGQGTRLTVV.

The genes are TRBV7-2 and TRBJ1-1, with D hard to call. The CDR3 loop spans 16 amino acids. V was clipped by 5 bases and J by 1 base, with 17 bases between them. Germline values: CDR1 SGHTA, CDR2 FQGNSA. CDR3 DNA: TGTGCCAGCAGCACCTACCCCTCATCAGGGAACACTGAAGCTTTCTTT. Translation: CASSTYPSSGNTEAFF.

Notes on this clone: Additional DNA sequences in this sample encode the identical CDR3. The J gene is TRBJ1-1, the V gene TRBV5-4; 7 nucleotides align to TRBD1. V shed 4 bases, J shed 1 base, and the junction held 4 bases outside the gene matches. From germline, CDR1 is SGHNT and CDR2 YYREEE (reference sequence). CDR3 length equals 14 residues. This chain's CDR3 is CASSPRTGNTEAFF. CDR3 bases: TGTGCCAGCAGCCCTCGGACAGGGAACACTGAAGCTTTCTTT.

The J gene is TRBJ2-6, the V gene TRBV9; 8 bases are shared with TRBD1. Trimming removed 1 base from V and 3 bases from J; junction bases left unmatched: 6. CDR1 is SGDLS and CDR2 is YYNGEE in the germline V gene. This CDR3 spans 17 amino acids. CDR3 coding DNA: TGTGCCAGCAGCGTATCCAGGGGGCTCTATGGGGCCAACGTCCTGACTTTC. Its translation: CASSVSRGLYGANVLTF.

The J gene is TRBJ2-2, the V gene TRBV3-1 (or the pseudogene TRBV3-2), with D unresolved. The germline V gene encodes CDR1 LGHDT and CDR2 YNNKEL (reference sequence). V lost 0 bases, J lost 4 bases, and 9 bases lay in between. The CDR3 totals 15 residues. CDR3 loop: CASSQEWATTGELFF. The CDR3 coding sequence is TGTGCCAGCAGCCAAGAATGGGCGACCACCGGGGAGCTGTTTTTT.

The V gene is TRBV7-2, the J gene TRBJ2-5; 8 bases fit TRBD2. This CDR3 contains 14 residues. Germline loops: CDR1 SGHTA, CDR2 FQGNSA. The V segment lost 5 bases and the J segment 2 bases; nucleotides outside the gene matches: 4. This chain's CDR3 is CASSIGLAQETQYF. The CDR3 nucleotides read TGTGCCAGCAGCATCGGACTAGCTCAAGAGACCCAGTACTTC.

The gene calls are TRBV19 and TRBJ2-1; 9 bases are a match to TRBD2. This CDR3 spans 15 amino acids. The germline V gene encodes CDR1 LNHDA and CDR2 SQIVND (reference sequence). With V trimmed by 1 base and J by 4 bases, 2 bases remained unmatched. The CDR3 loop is CASSIVLAGYNEQFF. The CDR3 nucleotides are TGTGCCAGTAGTATAGTCCTAGCGGGGTACAATGAGCAGTTCTTC.

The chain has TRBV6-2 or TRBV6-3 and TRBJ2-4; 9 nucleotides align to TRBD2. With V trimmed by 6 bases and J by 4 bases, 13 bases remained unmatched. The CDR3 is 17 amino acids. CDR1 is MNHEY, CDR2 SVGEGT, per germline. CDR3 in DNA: TGTGCCAGCAGCCCTCGGCGGGAGGGCTGGGGTAAAAACATTCAGTACTTC. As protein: CASSPRREGWGKNIQYF.

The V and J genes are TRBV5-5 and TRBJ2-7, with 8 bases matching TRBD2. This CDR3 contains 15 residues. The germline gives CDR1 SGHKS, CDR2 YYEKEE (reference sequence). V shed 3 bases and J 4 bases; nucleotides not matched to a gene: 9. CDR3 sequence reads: CASSSRGGPGYEQYF. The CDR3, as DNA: TGTGCCAGCAGCTCCCGGGGGGGGCCCGGGTACGAGCAGTACTTC.

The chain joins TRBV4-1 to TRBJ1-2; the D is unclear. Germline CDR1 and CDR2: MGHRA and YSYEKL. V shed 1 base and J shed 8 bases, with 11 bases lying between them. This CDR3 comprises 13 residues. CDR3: CASSQVLVRGYTF. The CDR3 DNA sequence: TGCGCCAGCAGCCAAGTCCTGGTCCGGGGCTACACCTTC.

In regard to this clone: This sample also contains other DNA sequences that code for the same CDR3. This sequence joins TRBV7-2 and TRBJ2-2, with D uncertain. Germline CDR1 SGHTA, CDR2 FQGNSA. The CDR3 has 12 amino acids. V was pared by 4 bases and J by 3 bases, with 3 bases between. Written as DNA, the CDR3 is TGTGCCAGCAGCTCGTACACCGGGGAGCTGTTTTTT. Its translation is CASSSYTGELFF.

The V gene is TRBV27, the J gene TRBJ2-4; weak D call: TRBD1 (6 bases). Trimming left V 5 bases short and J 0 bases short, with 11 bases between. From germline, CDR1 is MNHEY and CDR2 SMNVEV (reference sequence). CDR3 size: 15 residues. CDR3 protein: CASSPGAGAKNIQYF. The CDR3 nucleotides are TGTGCCAGCAGTCCAGGGGCCGGAGCCAAAAACATTCAGTACTTC.

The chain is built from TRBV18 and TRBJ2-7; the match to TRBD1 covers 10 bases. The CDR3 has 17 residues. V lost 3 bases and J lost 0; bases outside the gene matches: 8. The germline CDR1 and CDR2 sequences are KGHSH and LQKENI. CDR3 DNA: TGTGCCAGCTCACCGAGAACCGGGACAGGGGACTCCTACGAGCAGTACTTC. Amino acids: CASSPRTGTGDSYEQYF.

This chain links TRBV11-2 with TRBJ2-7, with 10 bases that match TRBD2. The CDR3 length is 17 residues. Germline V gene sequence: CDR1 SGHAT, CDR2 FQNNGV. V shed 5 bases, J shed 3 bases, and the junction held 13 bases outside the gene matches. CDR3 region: CASSPTPGLARDYEQYF. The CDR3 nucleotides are TGTGCCAGCAGCCCCACCCCGGGACTAGCGAGGGACTACGAGCAGTACTTC.